Following are 30 T cell receptor beta chains from one sample sequenced in a study of blood T cell repertoires in COVID-19. Libraries were prepared by immunoSEQ multiplex PCR; TCRdb keeps only in-frame clonotypes and omits some of them. Among about 35,000 clones listed, approximately 89% were seen once. Sequenced input: peripheral blood. Receptors were obtained from a man aged 55 to 69 with active or convalescent COVID-19.

The V call is TRBV20-1, the J call TRBJ2-1, with D tentatively TRBD2 (5 bases). The CDR3 extends over 15 amino acids. Germline V gene sequence: CDR1 DFQATT, CDR2 SNEGSKA (reference sequence). V lost 3 bases and J lost 8, with 20 bases in between. CDR3 nucleotide sequence: TGCAGTGCTAGTGGGCTAGCCGGCATAGTTGATGAGCAGTTCTTC. Translation gives CSASGLAGIVDEQFF.

This clone was observed a handful of times. This sample also contains other DNA sequences that code for the same CDR3. This chain connects TRBV6-5 to TRBJ1-1, with 8 bases identical to TRBD1. The length of the CDR3 is 14 residues. Trimming at V came to 5 bases and at J to 5 bases, leaving 7 bases not matched to a gene. The V gene's germline CDR1 is MNHEY and CDR2 SVGAGI. Written as DNA, the CDR3 is TGTGCCAGCAGTCCCCGGACAGGGTGGACTGAAGCTTTCTTT. Amino acids: CASSPRTGWTEAFF.

This clone was recorded once. The chain has TRBV6-2 or TRBV6-3 and TRBJ2-3, with 7 bases that match TRBD2. The ends lost 2 bases at V and 9 bases at J; junction bases unmatched: 14. Germline CDR1 is MNHEY and CDR2 is SVGEGT. This CDR3 is 16 amino acids long. In DNA, the CDR3 is TGTGCCAGCAGTTACGATTCTAGCGGTACACAGATGACGCAGTATTTT. This translates into CASSYDSSGTQMTQYF.

The rearrangement uses TRBV5-5 and TRBJ2-1; the D gene is possibly TRBD1 (6 bases). The CDR3 consists of 16 residues. V was clipped by 4 bases and J by 0 bases, with 14 bases between them. CDR1 is SGHKS and CDR2 is YYEKEE in the germline V gene (reference sequence). The CDR3 sequence: CASSPTGFRSYNEQFF. The CDR3 nucleotides read TGTGCCAGCAGCCCCACAGGGTTTCGCTCCTACAATGAGCAGTTCTTC.

The chain combines TRBV23-1 with TRBJ2-4, with 9 bases identical to TRBD1. TRBV23-1 is filed as an ORF, its function uncertain. The CDR3 sequence is 21 residues long. With V trimmed by 0 bases and J by 5 bases, 20 bases remained unmatched. For the CDR3, the DNA is TGCGCCAGCAGTCAATCGGGCCGACCCGTGGCCCCGGACAGGGGACAAAACATTCAGTACTTC. Amino acid sequence: CASSQSGRPVAPDRGQNIQYF.

V is TRBV14 and J is TRBJ2-4; 9 bases line up with TRBD1. The CDR3 is 16 amino acids. Germline-derived CDR1 and CDR2 are SGHDN and FVKESK. With V trimmed by 3 bases and J by 6 bases, 9 bases remained unmatched. Here the CDR3 DNA reads TGTGCCAGCAGCCACCTAGCCGGACAGGGGAGAAACATTCAGTACTTC. Translation gives CASSHLAGQGRNIQYF.

The chain has TRBV5-8 and TRBJ1-2; possibly TRBD1 for D (5 bases). Germline V gives CDR1 SGHTS, CDR2 YDEGEE. V was pared by 0 bases and J by 3 bases, with 9 bases between. This CDR3 spans 14 amino acids. Here the CDR3 reads CASSLGTFYYGYTF. CDR3 bases: TGTGCCAGCAGCTTGGGGACATTTTACTATGGCTACACCTTC.

The CDR3 bases are TGTGCCAGCAGTGAAGCGGCAGGCCTCCCTGGGGCCAACGTCCTGACTTTC. Residues: CASSEAAGLPGANVLTF. The rearrangement joins TRBV2 to TRBJ2-6; no clear D. The length of the CDR3 is 17 residues. Germline CDR1 SNHLY, CDR2 FYNNEI. V lost 0 bases, J lost 2 bases, and 11 bases lay in between.

The chain employs TRBV7-2 and TRBJ2-3; a possible D gene is TRBD2 (5 bases). V shed 10 bases and J shed 0 bases, with 14 bases lying between them. Germline CDR1 SGHTA, CDR2 FQGNSA. The CDR3 totals 14 residues. CDR3 sequence reads: CATALVASTDTQYF. The CDR3 nucleotides read TGTGCCACCGCACTCGTAGCGAGCACAGATACGCAGTATTTT.

The CDR3 DNA sequence: TGTGCCAGCAGTCCTAGGCCGACTGAAGCTTTCTTT. Translated, it gives CASSPRPTEAFF. The chain carries TRBV28 and TRBJ1-1; D ambiguous. The CDR3 length is 12 residues. The V gene's germline CDR1 is MDHEN and CDR2 SYDVKM. The ends were cut back, 5 bases at V and 5 bases at J, with 9 bases in the middle.

This chain links TRBV6-5 with TRBJ1-6; the D gene is possibly TRBD1 (5 bases). CDR1 and CDR2 (germline): MNHEY, SVGAGI. This CDR3 comprises 14 residues. Trimming removed 6 bases at V and 8 bases at J, with 14 bases between. The CDR3 coding sequence is TGTGCCAGCAGAAGGGACGGAGGGGATTCACCCCTCCACTTT. This codes for CASRRDGGDSPLHF.

The chain recombines TRBV19 with TRBJ1-1; 7 bases agree with TRBD1. The CDR3 is 14 residues long. CDR1 and CDR2 from the germline V gene are LNHDA and SQIVND (reference sequence). Losses at the gene ends were 3 bases for V and 8 bases for J; bases not matched to a gene: 9. CDR3 residues: CASSIKWTGEEAFF. CDR3 coding DNA: TGTGCCAGTAGTATTAAGTGGACAGGAGAGGAAGCTTTCTTT.

The gene calls are TRBV19 and TRBJ2-3, with TRBD2 as a possible D gene (6 bases). CDR1 and CDR2 from the germline V gene are LNHDA and SQIVND (reference sequence). Trimming pared 6 bases from V and 2 bases from J, leaving 18 bases between. CDR3 length: 16 residues. In nucleotides, the CDR3 is TGTGCCAGTAGACTCTCGACTAGTTCTTCCACAGATACGCAGTATTTT. Encoded protein: CASRLSTSSSTDTQYF.

The gene calls are TRBV11-3 and TRBJ2-5, with 7 nucleotides matching TRBD1. The CDR3 runs to 15 residues. In germline, CDR1 is SGHNT, CDR2 YENEEA. V was clipped by 3 bases and J by 1 base; unmatched bases: 5. CDR3 bases: TGTGCCAGCAGCTTCGTCCGGGACAGCCAAGAGACCCAGTACTTC. Protein sequence: CASSFVRDSQETQYF.

The rearrangement links TRBV18 to TRBJ2-7; the D is unclear. Germline CDR1 and CDR2: KGHSH and LQKENI. V lost 2 bases to trimming and J lost 6 bases, with 11 bases between them. The CDR3 runs to 13 residues. The CDR3 spells CASSPGHGREQYV. The CDR3, as DNA: TGTGCCAGCTCACCAGGCCATGGGCGCGAGCAGTACGTC.

Only a few counts were recorded for this clone. The rearrangement joins TRBV11-3 to TRBJ2-1, with 13 bases identical to TRBD2. Germline CDR1 and CDR2: SGHNT and YENEEA. This CDR3 contains 18 residues. Germline trimming cut 2 bases from V and 6 bases from J; bases unmatched to any gene: 10. CDR3 sequence (DNA): TGTGCCAGCAGCTTAAATCGACTAGCGGGAGGAGATGGCAATGAGCAGTTCTTC. The encoded protein is CASSLNRLAGGDGNEQFF.

The sample holds one count of this clone. J is TRBJ1-2 and V is TRBV7-8; TRBD1 matches at 7 bases. The CDR3 spans 13 residues. The junction had 5 bases not matched to a gene; V was cut back by 8 bases and J by 2 bases. Germline V gene data show CDR1 as SGHVS and CDR2 as FQNEAQ. For the CDR3, the DNA is TGTGCCAGCGGGGGACAGATGAACTATGGCTACACCTTC. Its translation: CASGGQMNYGYTF.

V gene TRBV28 combines with J gene TRBJ1-2; 7 bases map to TRBD1. CDR1 MDHEN and CDR2 SYDVKM come from the germline V gene. J gave up 8 bases and V 5 bases, and 5 bases lay outside the gene matches. CDR3 length equals 12 residues. The CDR3 here is CASSPGQRGYTF. CDR3 coding DNA: TGTGCCAGCAGTCCGGGACAGCGGGGCTACACCTTC.

This clone was counted a single time. V gene TRBV5-1 combines with J gene TRBJ2-3; D might be TRBD2 (6 bases). V lost 2 bases, J lost 4 bases, and 17 bases lay in between. Germline V CDR1 and CDR2: SGHRS, YFSETQ. The CDR3 is 16 residues long. CDR3 sequence reads: CASSLGGTHGADTQYF. Written as DNA, the CDR3 is TGCGCCAGCAGCTTAGGCGGGACCCATGGGGCAGATACGCAGTATTTT.

This clone occurred once. The J gene is TRBJ2-5, the V gene TRBV5-1, with a weak D call TRBD2 (6 bases). CDR3 length: 13 residues. The V end was cut by 6 bases, the J end by 2 bases, with 11 bases between. Germline CDR1 is SGHRS and CDR2 is YFSETQ. In nucleotides, the CDR3 is TGCGCCAGCACTCTGGAGGGGCAAGAGACCCAGTACTTC. Protein: CASTLEGQETQYF.

This clone was counted a single time. Sequence at one end of the junction differs from germline and may be a read error. The same CDR3 also results from other DNA sequences found in this sample. The chain carries TRBV11-2 and TRBJ1-2; no clear D. The CDR3 has 12 amino acids. Germline V gene data show CDR1 as SGHAT and CDR2 as FQNNGV. The CDR3 sequence is CASSLASRGYTF. The CDR3 coding sequence is TGTGCCAGTAGCTTAGCTTCCCGTGGCTACACCTTC.

The chain uses TRBV6-1 and TRBJ1-1; a weak D match, TRBD1 (6 bases). This CDR3 spans 16 amino acids. Germline values: CDR1 MNHNS, CDR2 SASEGT. V was pared by 0 bases and J by 2 bases, with 13 bases between. The DNA for the CDR3 is TGTGCCAGCAGTGAAGCGTGGAGGACAGTAAACACTGAAGCTTTCTTT. Protein sequence: CASSEAWRTVNTEAFF.

This clone occurred many times. Other DNA sequences of this sample code for an identical CDR3. The chain combines TRBV7-9 with TRBJ1-2, with 7 bases identical to TRBD1. This CDR3 spans 14 amino acids. With V trimmed by 3 bases and J by 3 bases, 4 bases remained unmatched. CDR1 and CDR2 from the germline V gene are SEHNR and FQNEAQ (reference sequence). CDR3 amino acids: CASSLNRGDYGYTF. CDR3 nucleotide sequence: TGTGCCAGCAGCTTGAACAGGGGAGACTATGGCTACACCTTC.

The chain links TRBV7-9 to TRBJ1-4; D may be TRBD1 (6 bases). V lost 5 bases, J lost 0 bases, and 22 bases lay in between. Germline lookup yields CDR1 SEHNR and CDR2 FQNEAQ (reference sequence). The CDR3 runs to 19 residues. The CDR3 region is CASSGWTEREGATNEKLFF. DNA of the CDR3: TGTGCCAGCAGCGGATGGACAGAAAGGGAAGGTGCAACTAATGAAAAACTGTTTTTT.

This chain connects TRBV9 to TRBJ1-4; D remains unclear. This CDR3 spans 14 amino acids. Germline values: CDR1 SGDLS, CDR2 YYNGEE. V was cut by 0 bases and J by 4 bases, with 7 bases left in between. CDR3 coding DNA: TGTGCCAGCAGCGTAGGCGCTAATAATGAAAAACTGTTTTTT. Its protein product is CASSVGANNEKLFF.

The CDR3 DNA follows: TGCGCCAGCCTCGGAGGAGCGGGGACAGATACGCAGTATTTT. It yields the protein CASLGGAGTDTQYF. The V and J genes are TRBV10-2 and TRBJ2-3; 7 bases agree with TRBD2. Losses at the gene ends were 8 bases for V and 3 bases for J; bases not matched to a gene: 8. This CDR3 comprises 14 residues. The germline gives CDR1 WSHSY, CDR2 SAAADI.

The chain is built from TRBV28 and TRBJ1-1, with TRBD1 matching 7 bases. Germline V gene sequence: CDR1 MDHEN, CDR2 SYDVKM. The CDR3 totals 16 residues. Trimming took 4 bases from V and 4 from J; bases not matched to a gene: 12. The CDR3 reads CASSSPREGAVTEAFF. The CDR3 DNA reads TGTGCCAGCAGTTCCCCCCGGGAGGGGGCAGTCACTGAAGCTTTCTTT.

The chain is built from TRBV5-1 and TRBJ2-3; tentatively, D is TRBD1 (6 bases). Germline CDR1 and CDR2: SGHRS and YFSETQ. Trimming cost V 4 bases and J 2 bases, with 14 bases left between them. This CDR3 comprises 15 residues. The chain's CDR3 is CASSGVDSSTDTQYF. The CDR3 region has the DNA TGCGCCAGCAGCGGGGTGGACAGCTCCACAGATACGCAGTATTTT.

CDR3 loop: CASSENATNQDKEQYV. Here the CDR3 DNA reads TGCGCCAGCAGTGAGAACGCCACGAACCAGGATAAGGAGCAGTACGTC. V and J are TRBV10-1 and TRBJ2-7; no firm D call. Germline V gives CDR1 WNHNN, CDR2 SYGVQD (reference sequence). This CDR3 spans 16 amino acids. Trimming removed 2 bases from V and 7 bases from J, with 21 bases in between.

The rearrangement links TRBV5-4 to TRBJ2-3; possibly TRBD2 for D (5 bases). This CDR3 is 15 amino acids long. V lost 3 bases to trimming and J lost 6 bases, with 17 bases between them. From germline, CDR1 is SGHNT and CDR2 YYREEE (reference sequence). CDR3 residues: CASSYQNIRGDTQYF. The CDR3 region has the DNA TGTGCCAGCAGCTACCAAAACATCCGCGGGGATACGCAGTATTTT.